This TCR beta chain was identified during a study of blood T cell repertoires in COVID-19 (TCRdb year 2020). Turning to the overall study: Collaborator samples came from the United States, Italy and Spain and covered acute and convalescent phases of COVID-19. Nearly every sample came with metadata listing a de-identified subject ID, COVID-19 status, age in years and sex. The repertoires were made available in a free public database intended to serve as a resource for research on the immune response to SARS-CoV-2. Samples came from the ongoing ImmuneRACE study (first 160 participants) plus 1,254 subjects from 6 global collaborators. The dataset comprised deeply sampled blood TCRbeta repertoires from subjects exposed to, actively infected with, or recovered from COVID-19. The material from the prospective study consisted of cDNA or gDNA derived from T cells, B-cell-depleted T cells, or PBMCs. Where HLA class I and class II types were available, the types were taken from metadata supplied by the sample provider, not from assay-based typing. What the authors observed across the whole study: How much clinical and demographic metadata was included differed by source and by participant, and the metadata was provided uncurated.

The germline V gene encodes CDR1 MDHEN and CDR2 SYDVKM. The CDR3, cysteine through phenylalanine, is 16 amino acids long. The retained sequence is limited to the CDR3, 48 bases, with the frame set at the first base. V sheds 7 bases and J sheds 0 bases, leaving 17 bases between their ends. Another Seattle source contributed samples from volunteer blood donors who had recovered from COVID-19. Whole blood was collected in K2EDTA tubes by collaborating institutions according to the institutions' own protocols. For TCRbeta analysis, collaborator samples were shipped as frozen whole blood, as isolated PBMCs, or as DNA extracted from either sample type. The immunoSEQ Assay, a bias-controlled multiplex PCR, was used to amplify TCRbeta CDR3 regions from genomic DNA. The original methods were these. The number of nucleated cells in each sample was estimated by amplification of reference gene primers within the assay. Sequence reads were collapsed and filtered to measure the absolute abundance of every unique TCRbeta CDR3 rearrangement. Productive Simpson clonality was computed per sample as the square root of Simpson's diversity index over productive rearrangements. What TCRdb holds here is the immuneACCESS table cut down to in-frame rearrangements. Part of the clones is not present; checked against another copy, under half of the missing clones reflect an unresolved V gene, and the others are unexplained. V, J and clone size derive from that table, while D and trimming were established from the DNA sequence. Across this sample there are some 150,000 clones, with around four fifths seen only once. 7.5% to 9.5% of the sample is taken by the ten largest.

About this clone itself: Its binding antigen is unknown. It has no much larger one-base neighbor in the sample; base qualities were not kept.

The V and J segments used are TRBV28 and TRBJ2-3; 6 matching bases give a weak D call of TRBD2. The receptor's source is a man aged 40-50 years who had recovered from COVID-19. Material: peripheral blood. The CDR3 region reads CASTSLARGSTDTQYF. The base sequence is TGTGCCAGCACCTCCCTAGCGCGGGGAAGCACAGATACGCAGTATTTT.